This T cell receptor beta chain appears in the sequencing data of a study of blood T cells in healthy people across ages. Looking at the study overall: Every two T cells gave about one barcoded beta molecule via template switching.

Trimming left V 5 bases short and J 2 bases short, with 24 bases between. There are 18 residues in the CDR3. Samples had at least 7 million PBMCs isolated from them. The authors ran a second PCR of about 6 to 11 cycles using a sample-barcoded 5' primer and a J-beta primer mix. Each cDNA molecule carried a tag from a template-switch adaptor that contained 12 random nucleotides. TCRdb fed the 5' RACE reads into MiXCR, producing one record per CDR3 protein. The sample has roughly 730,000 distinct CDR3 sequences; approximately 60% are singletons. The chain employs TRBV12-3 or TRBV12-4 and TRBJ1-2; TRBD1 might be the D (5 bases). Sequencing used blood. The TCR sequence derives from a man in his forties or fifties in good health. CDR3 coding DNA: TGTGCCAGCAGTCCACATATTCCATGGACACCTAAGAACTATGGCTACACCTTC. Its translation: CASSPHIPWTPKNYGYTF.